This TCR beta chain appears in the sequencing data of a study of PD-L1 blockade in urothelial cancer. Study background: Researchers looked at the blood 3 weeks (second dose) and 6 weeks after treatment began.

Sample time point: pretreatment peripheral blood. Findings and limits, study-wide: Below-median TCR clonality that was measured in pretreatment blood predicted better survival.

Produced via immunoSEQ multiplex PCR; TCRdb's table is partial and in-frame only. The repertoire holds some 45,000 clones, with 70% to 90% as singletons. After removal of 4 bases from V and 7 bases from J, the junction contained 8 bases not matched to a gene. This CDR3 has 15 residues. Germline assignment: CDR1 LNHNV and CDR2 YYDKDF (reference sequence). This clone was seen more than once but under ten times. Its specificity is not known. The TCR comes from a donor at least 40 years old with urothelial cancer. J is TRBJ1-2 and V is TRBV15, with 11 bases aligning to TRBD1. Sequencing used PBMCs, obtained around atezolizumab (anti-PD-L1) treatment. As DNA, the CDR3 is TGTGCCACCAGCACGCGGACAGGGGGCTATGTTGGCTACACCTTC. Its translation is CATSTRTGGYVGYTF.